Below are 15 T cell receptor beta chains sequenced from a single sample in a study of tumor-infiltrating lymphocytes in primary liver carcinoma. Germline DNA was also extracted, and blood RNA derived from unsorted whole blood. A primer matching the constant region was used to make TCR beta cDNA from around 550 ng of total RNA. Nested multiplex PCR, run for three rounds with slightly modified ARM-PCR, yielded TCR beta libraries. TRBV1-TRBV30 forward and Cbeta reverse primers drove the first two approximately 11-cycle rounds. TCRdb fed the multiplex PCR reads into MiXCR, producing one record per CDR3 protein. The sample records 300,000 to 400,000 distinct CDR3 sequences, about 65% being singletons. The specimen was peripheral blood. The receptor set was obtained from a man aged 40-55 years with primary liver carcinoma and hepatitis B virus infection.

This clonotype occurred many times. The rearrangement links TRBV6-5 to TRBJ2-3; maybe TRBD2 (6 bases). The CDR3 length is 11 residues. Germline CDR1 MNHEY, CDR2 SVGAGI. V lost 6 bases, J lost 8 bases, and 9 bases lay in between. The CDR3 spells CASSSGLTQYF. In DNA form, the CDR3 reads TGTGCCAGCAGCTCGGGACTTACGCAGTATTTT.

As for this clonotype: This may arise from a read error, as a much more abundant clone is one base away. CDR3 region: CPTETDFSYEQYF. The CDR3 nucleotides read TGCCCCACCGAAACGGACTTCTCCTACGAGCAGTACTTC. The gene calls are TRBV10-2 and TRBJ2-7; TRBD2 might be the D (5 bases). The germline V gene encodes CDR1 WSHSY and CDR2 SAAADI. CDR3 length: 13 amino acids.

V usage is TRBV11-2 and J usage is TRBJ2-7; D not certain. The length of the CDR3 is 14 residues. V lost 2 bases and J lost 0, with 8 bases in between. CDR1 SGHAT and CDR2 FQNNGV come from the germline V gene. The CDR3 region has the DNA TGTGCCAGCAGCTTACGCAGATACTCCTACGAGCAGTACTTC. This sequence encodes CASSLRRYSYEQYF.

Turning to this clonotype: It may be a read error: a sequence one base away is much more abundant. The chain has TRBV12-3 or TRBV12-4 and TRBJ1-5; D unclear. CDR3 length: 13 amino acids. The chain's CDR3 is CASRGEGNLPQHF. CDR3 coding DNA: TGTGCCAGCAGGGGTGAAGGCAATCTGCCCCAGCATTTT.

Remarks on this clonotype: One junction end does not reproduce the germline sequence, and a read error may be involved. This sequence joins TRBV11-2 and TRBJ2-1; tentative D call: TRBD2 (5 bases). Germline lookup yields CDR1 SGHAT and CDR2 FQNNGV. This CDR3 spans 17 amino acids. The CDR3 region is CASSLGGASGIYIEQFF. In nucleotides, the CDR3 is TGTGCCAGCAGCTTAGGGGGAGCCAGCGGAATCTACATTGAGCAGTTCTTC.

As for this clonotype: A much larger clone lies one base from this, so it may be a read error. The chain is built from TRBV5-4 and TRBJ2-7, with 10 bases identical to TRBD1. The CDR3 is made up of 15 amino acids. Germline CDR1 is SGHNT and CDR2 is YYREEE (reference sequence). With 9 bases clipped from V and 5 bases from J, the junction kept 14 bases outside the gene matches. The CDR3 sequence: CANRENRDRGDEQYF. The CDR3 DNA is TGTGCCAACAGAGAAAACCGGGACAGGGGCGACGAGCAGTACTTC.

This clonotype was seen once. This may be a read error: a much more frequent sequence differs by one nucleotide. The rearrangement links TRBV28 to TRBJ2-1; 8 nucleotides line up with TRBD2. CDR3 length equals 15 residues. Germline values: CDR1 MDHEN, CDR2 SYDVKM. CDR3 region: CASSLAGGLENERFF. The CDR3 DNA is TGTGCCAGCAGTTTAGCGGGAGGTCTCGAGAATGAGCGGTTCTTC.

In its sample, this clonotype was seen once. The chain couples TRBV11-2 to TRBJ2-3; maybe TRBD2 (5 bases). Trimming left V 5 bases short and J 6 bases short, with 18 bases between. Germline CDR1 is SGHAT and CDR2 is FQNNGV. CDR3 size: 15 residues. DNA of the CDR3: TGTGCCAGCAGCCACCGCCCAACGGGAACGGATACGCAGTATTTT. Translating it yields CASSHRPTGTDTQYF.

The chain links TRBV5-1 to TRBJ1-1, with D hard to call. The CDR3 extends over 14 amino acids. Germline V lookup: CDR1 SGHRS, CDR2 YFSETQ. The V end was cut by 4 bases, the J end by 6 bases, with 16 bases between. The CDR3 nucleotides are TGCGCCAGCAGCCTCGGTCCGGCTCTAGCTGAAGCTTTCTTT. It is translated as CASSLGPALAEAFF.

Regarding this clonotype: This clone may be a read error of a much larger clone one base away. The CDR3 sequence: CASNQDRTGKLFF. CDR3 DNA sequence: TGTGCCAGCAACCAGGACAGGACCGGGAAGCTGTTTTTT. The chain combines TRBV6-5 with TRBJ2-2, with TRBD1 matching over 7 bases. The CDR3 loop spans 13 amino acids. The V gene's germline CDR1 is MNHEY and CDR2 SVGAGI.

This clonotype was counted at least ten times. The chain employs TRBV4-2 and TRBJ1-2; the match to TRBD1 covers 7 bases. The CDR3 has 16 residues. After removal of 3 bases from V and 4 bases from J, the junction contained 11 bases not matched to a gene. Germline lookup yields CDR1 LGHNA and CDR2 YNFKEQ. The CDR3 coding sequence is TGTGCCAGCAGCCACTACGGGACAGAGCTCTCCTATGGCTACACCTTC. Its protein product is CASSHYGTELSYGYTF.

As concerns this clonotype: The junction shows a germline mismatch at one end, possibly a read error. The chain recombines TRBV11-2 with TRBJ2-7; 7 positions agree with TRBD2. Germline loops: CDR1 SGHAT, CDR2 FQNNGV. This CDR3 is 16 amino acids long. DNA of the CDR3: TGTGCCAGCGGCTTAGGGGTCGGGAGGAACCCTATCAAGCAGTACTTC. Protein product: CASGLGVGRNPIKQYF.

Comments on this clonotype: Relative to the germline gene, one junction end is altered; a read error may explain this. The chain uses TRBV11-2 and TRBJ2-7; the match to TRBD1 covers 7 bases. The CDR3 is 15 residues long. CDR1 is SGHAT and CDR2 is FQNNGV in the germline V gene. The CDR3 bases are TGTGCCAGCAGATCTACACCCGGGACAGCCTACAAGCAGTACTTC. It encodes CASRSTPGTAYKQYF.

Notes on this clonotype: This CDR3 is missing its conserved last phenylalanine or tryptophan, likely due to a read error. This chain joins TRBV6-6 and TRBJ2-1, with D maybe TRBD2 (6 bases). The length of the CDR3 is 14 residues. Trimming stripped 3 bases from V and 6 bases from J, with 12 bases between. Germline CDR1 is MNHNY and CDR2 is SVGAGI (reference sequence). CDR3 in DNA: TGTGCCAGCAGTTATAACGGGGACTGCAATGAGCAGTTCTCC. Translation gives CASSYNGDCNEQFS.

About this clonotype itself: This clone may be a read error of a much larger clone one base away. The final CDR3 position lacks the conserved phenylalanine or tryptophan, pointing to a likely read error. The chain has TRBV6-6 and TRBJ1-5; D gene unclear. Germline V gene sequence: CDR1 MNHNY, CDR2 SVGAGI (reference sequence). This CDR3 spans 15 amino acids. V was trimmed by 0 bases and J by 4 bases, leaving 10 bases between them. DNA of the CDR3: TGTGCCAGCAGTTACTCCACAGTAACTAATCAGCCCCAGCATTCT. This translates into CASSYSTVTNQPQHS.